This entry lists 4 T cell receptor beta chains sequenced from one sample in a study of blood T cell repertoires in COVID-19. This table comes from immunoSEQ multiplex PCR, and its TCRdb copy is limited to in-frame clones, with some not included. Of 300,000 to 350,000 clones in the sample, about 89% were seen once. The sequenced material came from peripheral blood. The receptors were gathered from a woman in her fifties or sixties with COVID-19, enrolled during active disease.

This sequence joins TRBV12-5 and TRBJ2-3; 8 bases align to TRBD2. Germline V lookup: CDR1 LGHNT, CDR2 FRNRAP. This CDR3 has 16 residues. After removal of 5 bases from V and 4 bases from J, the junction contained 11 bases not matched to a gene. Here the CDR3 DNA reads TGTGCTAGTGGTCCCCCGGGGAAGCGGGAGCCAGATACGCAGTATTTT. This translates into CASGPPGKREPDTQYF.

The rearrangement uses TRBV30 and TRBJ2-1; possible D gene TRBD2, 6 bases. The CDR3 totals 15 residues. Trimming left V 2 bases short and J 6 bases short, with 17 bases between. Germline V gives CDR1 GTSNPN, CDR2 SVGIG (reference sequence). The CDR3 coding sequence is TGTGCCTGGAGTTGGGGACTCACAGCTTTCAATGAGCAGTTCTTC. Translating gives CAWSWGLTAFNEQFF.

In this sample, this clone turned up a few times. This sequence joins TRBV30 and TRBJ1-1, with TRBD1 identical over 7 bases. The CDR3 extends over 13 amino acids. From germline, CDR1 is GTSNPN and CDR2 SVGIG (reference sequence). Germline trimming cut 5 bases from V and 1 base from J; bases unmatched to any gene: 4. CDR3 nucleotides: TGTGCCTGGGGCGGGACAGCGAACACTGAAGCTTTCTTT. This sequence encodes CAWGGTANTEAFF.

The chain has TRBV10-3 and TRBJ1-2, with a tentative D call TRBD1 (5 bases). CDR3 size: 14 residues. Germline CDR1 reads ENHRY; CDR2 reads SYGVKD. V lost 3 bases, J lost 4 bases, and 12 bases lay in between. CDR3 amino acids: CAISDGGGGYGYTF. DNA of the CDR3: TGTGCCATCAGTGATGGGGGAGGCGGCTATGGCTACACCTTC.